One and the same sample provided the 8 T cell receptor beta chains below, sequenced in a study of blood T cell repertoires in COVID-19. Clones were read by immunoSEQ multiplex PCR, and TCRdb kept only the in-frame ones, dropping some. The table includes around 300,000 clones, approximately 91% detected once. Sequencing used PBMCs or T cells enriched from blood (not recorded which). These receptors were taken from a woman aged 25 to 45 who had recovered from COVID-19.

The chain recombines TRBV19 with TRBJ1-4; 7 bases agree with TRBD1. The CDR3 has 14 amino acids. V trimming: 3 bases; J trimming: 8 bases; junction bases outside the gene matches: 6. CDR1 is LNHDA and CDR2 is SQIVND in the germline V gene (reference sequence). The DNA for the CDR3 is TGTGCCAGTAGTATCCGGGACAGAGGGGAAAAACTGTTTTTT. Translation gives CASSIRDRGEKLFF.

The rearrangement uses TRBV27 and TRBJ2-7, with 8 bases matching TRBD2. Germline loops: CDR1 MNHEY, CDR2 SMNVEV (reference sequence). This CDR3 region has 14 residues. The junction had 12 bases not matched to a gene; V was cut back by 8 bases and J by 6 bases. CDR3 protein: CASSIGGGGGEQYF. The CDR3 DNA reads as TGTGCCAGCTCCATCGGGGGGGGCGGAGGCGAGCAGTACTTC.

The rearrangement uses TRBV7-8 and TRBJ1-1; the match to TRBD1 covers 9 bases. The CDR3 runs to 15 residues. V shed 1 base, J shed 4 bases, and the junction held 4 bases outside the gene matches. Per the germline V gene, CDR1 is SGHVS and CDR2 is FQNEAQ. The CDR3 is CASSLDTGGVTEAFF. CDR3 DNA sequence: TGTGCCAGCAGCTTAGACACAGGGGGCGTCACTGAAGCTTTCTTT.

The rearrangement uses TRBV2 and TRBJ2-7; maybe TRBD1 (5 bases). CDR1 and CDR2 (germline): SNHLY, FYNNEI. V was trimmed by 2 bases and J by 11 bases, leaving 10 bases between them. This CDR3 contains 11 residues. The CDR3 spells CASSELLGEYF. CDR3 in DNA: TGTGCCAGCAGTGAACTCTTAGGGGAGTACTTC.

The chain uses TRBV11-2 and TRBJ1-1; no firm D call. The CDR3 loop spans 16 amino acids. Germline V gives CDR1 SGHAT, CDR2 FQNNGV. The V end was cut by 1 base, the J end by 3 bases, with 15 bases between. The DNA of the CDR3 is TGTGCCAGCAGCTTAGGGCTCCGGGTGTTGGACACTGAAGCTTTCTTT. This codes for CASSLGLRVLDTEAFF. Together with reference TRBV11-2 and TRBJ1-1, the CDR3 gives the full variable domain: EAGVAQSPRYKIIEKRQSVAFWCNPISGHATLYWYQQILGQGPKLLIQFQNNGVVDDSQLPKDRFSAERLKGVDSTLKIQPAKLEDSAVYLCASSLGLRVLDTEAFFGQGTRLTVV.

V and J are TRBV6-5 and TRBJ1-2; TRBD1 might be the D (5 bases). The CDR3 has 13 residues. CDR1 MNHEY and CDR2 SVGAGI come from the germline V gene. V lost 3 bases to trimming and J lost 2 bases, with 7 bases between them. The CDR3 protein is CASSYDSNYGYTF. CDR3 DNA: TGTGCCAGCAGTTATGACAGCAACTATGGCTACACCTTC.

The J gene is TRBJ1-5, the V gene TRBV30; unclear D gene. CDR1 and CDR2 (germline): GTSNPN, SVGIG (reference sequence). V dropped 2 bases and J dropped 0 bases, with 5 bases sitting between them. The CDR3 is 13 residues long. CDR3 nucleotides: TGTGCCTGGAGTCGGGGTAGCAATCAGCCCCAGCATTTT. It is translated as CAWSRGSNQPQHF.

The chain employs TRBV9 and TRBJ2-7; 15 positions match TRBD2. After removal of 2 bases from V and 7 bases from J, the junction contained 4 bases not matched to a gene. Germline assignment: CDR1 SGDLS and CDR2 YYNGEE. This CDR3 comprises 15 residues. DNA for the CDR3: TGTGCCAGCAGCGTTGGACTAGCGGGGGGGCGTGAGCAGTACTTC. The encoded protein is CASSVGLAGGREQYF. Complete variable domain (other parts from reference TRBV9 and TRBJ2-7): DSGVTQTPKHLITATGQRVTLRCSPRSGDLSVYWYQQSLDQGLQFLIQYYNGEERAKGNILERFSAQQFPDLHSELNLSSLELGDSALYFCASSVGLAGGREQYFGPGTRLTVT.